One and the same sample provided the 2 T cell receptor beta chains below, sequenced in a study of T cell changes during pregnancy in multiple sclerosis. The table came from immunoSEQ multiplex PCR; TCRdb's copy has only in-frame clones and leaves some out. The profile shows tens of thousands of clones, around 90% of them singletons. Sequencing was performed on CD4+ T cells from peripheral blood mononuclear cells, taken in the second trimester of pregnancy. Source of these receptors: a female donor with multiple sclerosis, enrolled in a pregnancy study.

The CDR3 is CASSLTGYGYTF. CDR3 DNA: TGTGCCAGCAGTCTCACAGGGTATGGCTACACCTTC. The rearrangement links TRBV28 to TRBJ1-2; D is possibly TRBD1 (6 bases). The CDR3 length is 12 residues. The V end lost 5 bases, the J end lost 5 bases, and 9 bases lay between the germline ends. The germline gives CDR1 MDHEN, CDR2 SYDVKM.

This CDR3 is CASQGAQEGKNIQYF. The CDR3 DNA reads TGTGCCAGCCAGGGGGCACAGGAGGGGAAAAACATTCAGTACTTC. The chain uses TRBV28 and TRBJ2-4, with 8 bases that match TRBD1. The trim removed 8 bases at V and 4 bases at J, leaving 10 bases unmatched. The CDR3 covers 15 residues. Germline V gene data show CDR1 as MDHEN and CDR2 as SYDVKM.